A selection of T cell receptor beta chains follows, all from one sample in a study of blood T cells in healthy people across ages. TCRdb ran MiXCR on the 5' RACE reads and lists one entry per CDR3 protein. The sample shows around 1,000,000 distinct CDR3 sequences, almost 25% of them seen only once. These sequences were also reported in another study, on T cells of mothers and their children.

The sample taken for sequencing was blood. Receptors originate from a girl aged 2 to 9 in good health. CDR3s include the opening cysteine and the closing phenylalanine or tryptophan. The D gene is left open where the match is weak. Rows give clone size only sometimes, using once, few, many, or a class for an expanded clone.

D gene	V gene	clone size	J gene	CDR3 protein	CDR3 DNA
NA	TRBV10-3	once	TRBJ2-1	CAIRVGQYNEQFF	TGTGCCATCAGGGTCGGACAGTACAATGAGCAGTTCTTC
NA	TRBV4-1	NA	TRBJ2-1	CASSQVLITGVYGEQFF	TGCGCCAGCAGCCAAGTTCTAATAACGGGAGTCTATGGTGAGCAGTTCTTC
NA	TRBV29-1	NA	TRBJ1-2	CSVIPPNYGYTF	TGCAGCGTTATCCCGCCGAACTATGGCTACACCTTC
NA	TRBV6-6	few	TRBJ2-7	CASSYSESESYEQYF	TGTGCCAGCAGTTACTCAGAATCGGAGTCCTACGAGCAGTACTTC
TRBD2	TRBV18	NA	TRBJ2-5	CASSPQGGLETQYF	TGTGCCAGCTCACCCCAGGGAGGGTTGGAGACCCAGTACTTC
NA	TRBV9	NA	TRBJ1-5	CASSVAVNQPQHF	TGTGCCAGCAGCGTAGCGGTCAATCAGCCCCAGCATTTT
NA	TRBV29-1	NA	TRBJ2-7	CSVERGQGAYEQCF	TGCAGCGTTGAAAGAGGTCAGGGAGCCTACGAGCAGTGCTTC
TRBD2	TRBV11-2	NA	TRBJ2-3	CASSLGREGWETDTQYF	TGTGCCAGCAGCTTGGGCAGGGAGGGATGGGAGACAGATACGCAGTATTTT
NA	TRBV7-9	many	TRBJ1-5	CASSTTGLGGPRGNQPQHF	TGTGCCAGCAGCACAACCGGACTGGGGGGCCCGAGAGGCAATCAGCCCCAGCATTTT
NA	TRBV5-6	NA	TRBJ1-1	CASSQGKTEAFF	TGTGCCAGCAGCCAGGGGAAAACTGAAGCTTTCTTT
TRBD2	TRBV24-1	NA	TRBJ2-1	CATSDLEAGGLFF	TGTGCCACCAGTGATTTGGAGGCGGGAGGGCTCTTCTTC
NA	TRBV6-2/TRBV6-3	few	TRBJ2-6	CASSYSTRASGANVLTF	TGTGCCAGCAGTTACTCTACCCGGGCGTCTGGGGCCAACGTCCTGACTTTC
NA	TRBV6-6	once	TRBJ1-1	CASSVIGENTEAFF	TGTGCCAGCAGTGTTATCGGGGAGAACACTGAAGCTTTCTTT
NA	TRBV2	NA	TRBJ2-6	CASSEARVSGANVLTF	TGTGCCAGCAGTGAAGCGCGGGTCTCTGGGGCCAACGTCCTGACTTTC
TRBD1	TRBV6-5	few	TRBJ1-2	CASSTTGSPYGYTF	TGTGCCAGCAGTACGACAGGGTCCCCCTATGGCTACACCTTC
NA	TRBV10-3	few	TRBJ2-1	CAISETQGARQFF	TGTGCCATCAGTGAGACTCAGGGTGCACGGCAGTTCTTC
NA	TRBV20-1	NA	TRBJ2-5	CSARGGLFKETQYF	TGCAGTGCTAGAGGTGGACTATTTAAAGAGACCCAGTACTTC
NA	TRBV6-6	few	TRBJ2-5	CASSYPTDSGLETQYF	TGTGCCAGCAGTTACCCAACAGACAGCGGCCTAGAGACCCAGTACTTC
TRBD1	TRBV28	few	TRBJ2-7	CASSSQGAEQYF	TGTGCCAGCAGTTCTCAGGGGGCGGAGCAGTACTTC
NA	TRBV18	NA	TRBJ1-1	CASSPLFGVANTEAFF	TGTGCCAGCTCACCACTCTTCGGGGTAGCGAACACTGAAGCTTTCTTT
NA	TRBV5-4	NA	TRBJ2-2	CASSSGDRAYTGELFF	TGTGCCAGCAGCTCGGGAGACAGGGCCTACACCGGGGAGCTGTTTTTT
NA	TRBV7-9	few	TRBJ2-7	CASSLVRGREQYF	TGTGCCAGCAGCTTAGTGAGGGGCAGGGAGCAGTACTTC
TRBD1	TRBV5-1	NA	TRBJ2-2	CASSPGDSRNTGELFF	TGCGCCAGCAGTCCAGGGGACAGTAGGAACACCGGGGAGCTGTTTTTT
TRBD2	TRBV27	NA	TRBJ2-7	CASSLVTSGSGEQYF	TGTGCCAGCAGTTTAGTCACTAGCGGGAGTGGTGAGCAGTACTTC
TRBD1	TRBV5-1	NA	TRBJ2-5	CASSLMPGQGQETQYF	TGCGCCAGCAGCTTGATGCCGGGACAGGGCCAAGAGACCCAGTACTTC
TRBD1	TRBV10-3	once	TRBJ1-2	CAISEKGAAGYTF	TGTGCCATCAGTGAGAAGGGGGCGGCTGGCTACACCTTC
TRBD1	TRBV5-1	NA	TRBJ2-3	CASSRDSLGADTQYF	TGCGCCAGCAGCCGGGACAGTTTAGGGGCAGATACGCAGTATTTT
NA	TRBV7-7	many	TRBJ2-1	CASSRSLTNEQFF	TGTGCTAGCAGCCGATCCCTTACCAATGAGCAGTTCTTC
NA	TRBV20-1	few	TRBJ2-5	CSARRRELLETQYF	TGCAGTGCCCGGCGTCGAGAGCTCCTAGAGACCCAGTACTTC
NA	TRBV25-1	few	TRBJ2-7	CASSELGGAIDEQYF	TGTGCCAGCAGTGAATTGGGGGGGGCCATCGACGAGCAGTACTTC
NA	TRBV7-8	NA	TRBJ2-2	CASSPEIGGNTGELFF	TGTGCCAGCAGCCCTGAAATCGGGGGGAACACCGGGGAGCTGTTTTTT
NA	TRBV29-1	NA	TRBJ2-1	CSVDADNEQFF	TGCAGCGTTGATGCGGACAATGAGCAGTTCTTC
TRBD1	TRBV27	few	TRBJ2-3	CASKRLTGESGTDTQYF	TGTGCCAGCAAAAGATTAACAGGGGAATCAGGCACAGATACGCAGTATTTT
TRBD1	TRBV5-1	NA	TRBJ2-3	CASSLGVGQTSTDTQYF	TGCGCCAGCAGCTTGGGTGTGGGACAGACTAGCACAGATACGCAGTATTTT
NA	TRBV10-3	few	TRBJ2-5	CAISQELKTQYF	TGTGCCATCAGCCAGGAGTTGAAGACCCAGTACTTC
NA	TRBV7-9	NA	TRBJ1-5	CASDPGVQPQHF	TGTGCCAGCGACCCGGGGGTCCAGCCCCAGCATTTT
TRBD2	TRBV29-1	NA	TRBJ2-1	CSVVLAGFNEQFF	TGCAGCGTTGTACTAGCGGGATTTAATGAGCAGTTCTTC
TRBD1	TRBV20-1	NA	TRBJ1-6	CSARDRQGVSSPLHF	TGCAGTGCTAGAGATCGACAGGGGGTGAGTTCACCCCTCCACTTT
NA	TRBV12-3/TRBV12-4	NA	TRBJ2-7	CASSPSNRGYEQYF	TGTGCCAGCAGTCCTTCCAACCGGGGGTACGAGCAGTACTTC
TRBD1	TRBV19	few	TRBJ2-4	CASSILGQGLNIQYF	TGTGCCAGTAGTATACTGGGACAGGGCCTAAACATTCAGTACTTC
NA	TRBV20-1	few	TRBJ2-4	CSARTYLAKNIQYF	TGCAGTGCAAGGACTTATCTAGCCAAGAACATTCAGTACTTC
NA	TRBV4-3	few	TRBJ1-1	CASSQVALLNTEAFF	TGCGCCAGCAGCCAAGTCGCCCTCCTGAACACTGAAGCTTTCTTT
NA	TRBV12-5	NA	TRBJ1-4	CASGLTGPGERREKLFF	TGTGCTAGTGGTTTAACCGGGCCAGGGGAAAGAAGGGAAAAACTGTTTTTT
NA	TRBV24-1	NA	TRBJ2-6	CATMGPQESGANVLTF	TGTGCCACCATGGGACCCCAAGAGTCTGGGGCCAACGTCCTGACTTTC
TRBD1	TRBV24-1	NA	TRBJ2-3	CATSDSGTGSDTQYF	TGTGCCACCAGTGATTCAGGGACAGGGTCGGATACGCAGTATTTT
TRBD2	TRBV24-1	few	TRBJ2-5	CATSDPSRGGGQETQYF	TGTGCCACCAGTGACCCTTCACGGGGGGGAGGTCAAGAGACCCAGTACTTC
TRBD2	TRBV5-6	few	TRBJ2-7	CASSFLRVAGGRSSYEQYF	TGTGCCAGCAGCTTTCTGCGAGTAGCGGGGGGGAGAAGCTCCTACGAGCAGTACTTC
NA	TRBV7-9	NA	TRBJ2-6	CASRDSPLGANVLTF	TGTGCCAGCAGGGACTCACCCCTAGGGGCCAACGTCCTGACTTTC
NA	TRBV12-3/TRBV12-4	NA	TRBJ2-3	CASSLVGASTDTQYF	TGCGCCAGCAGCTTGGTTGGGGCTTCCACAGATACGCAGTATTTT
NA	TRBV10-3	NA	TRBJ1-4	CAISEQSTRGSEKLFF	TGTGCCATCAGTGAACAATCGACACGGGGGAGCGAAAAACTGTTTTTT
NA	TRBV11-3	NA	TRBJ2-1	CASSIPMGEQFF	TGTGCCAGCAGCATACCTATGGGAGAGCAGTTCTTC
TRBD2	TRBV2	few	TRBJ2-1	CASREREGNEQFF	TGTGCCAGCAGAGAGCGGGAGGGTAATGAGCAGTTCTTC
NA	TRBV12-3/TRBV12-4	NA	TRBJ1-1	CASTMTRNTEAFF	TGTGCCAGCACCATGACGCGGAACACTGAAGCTTTCTTT
TRBD1	TRBV9	NA	TRBJ1-4	CASSVSGQGEKLFF	TGTGCCAGCAGCGTTTCGGGACAGGGCGAAAAACTGTTTTTT
TRBD1	TRBV29-1	NA	TRBJ2-1	CSVNRLTGGEQFF	TGCAGCGTTAATCGGTTAACAGGGGGTGAGCAGTTCTTC